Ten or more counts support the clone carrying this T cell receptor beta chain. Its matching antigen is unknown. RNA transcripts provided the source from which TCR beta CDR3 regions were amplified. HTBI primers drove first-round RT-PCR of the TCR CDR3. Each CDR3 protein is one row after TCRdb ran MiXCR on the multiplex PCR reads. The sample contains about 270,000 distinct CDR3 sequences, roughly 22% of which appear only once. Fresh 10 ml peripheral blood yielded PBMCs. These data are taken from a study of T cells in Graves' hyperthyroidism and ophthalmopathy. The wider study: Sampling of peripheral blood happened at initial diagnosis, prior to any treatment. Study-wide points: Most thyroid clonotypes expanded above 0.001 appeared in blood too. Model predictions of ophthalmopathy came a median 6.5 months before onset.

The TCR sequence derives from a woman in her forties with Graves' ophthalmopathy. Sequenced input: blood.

This CDR3 is CASSIAPGNTEAFF. Here the CDR3 DNA reads TGTGCCAGTAGTATAGCACCCGGGAACACTGAAGCTTTCTTT. The V call is TRBV19, the J call TRBJ1-1; unclear D gene. Germline CDR1 and CDR2: LNHDA and SQIVND (reference sequence). Trimming took 1 base from V and 1 from J, leaving 7 bases between them. CDR3 length equals 14 residues.